This T cell receptor (beta chain) emerged from a study of Graves' ophthalmopathy and Graves' hyperthyroidism. Study-wide results and caveats: Among expanded thyroid clonotypes above 0.001 frequency, most also occurred in blood.

Amplification from RNA transcripts yielded the TCR beta CDR3 regions. First-round RT-PCR with HTBI primers preceded a second-round multiplex PCR. TCRdb ran MiXCR on the multiplex PCR reads and lists one entry per CDR3 protein. Of 650,000 to 900,000 distinct CDR3 sequences listed, 40% are singletons. Diagnosis was based on clinical symptoms, serum thyroxine, TRAb, thyroid ultrasound and orbital computed tomography. On this clonotype itself: Its antigen is undetermined.

The CDR3 contains 15 residues. Germline lookup yields CDR1 MDHEN and CDR2 SYDVKM. Trimming pared 3 bases from V and 3 bases from J, leaving 12 bases between. This rearrangement joins TRBV28 to TRBJ1-5; maybe TRBD1 (6 bases). This clonotype originated in an adult man with Graves' ophthalmopathy. The material sequenced was peripheral blood. The chain's CDR3 is CASSFSRGANQPQHF. The CDR3 DNA reads as TGTGCCAGCAGTTTCTCCAGGGGAGCCAATCAGCCCCAGCATTTT.